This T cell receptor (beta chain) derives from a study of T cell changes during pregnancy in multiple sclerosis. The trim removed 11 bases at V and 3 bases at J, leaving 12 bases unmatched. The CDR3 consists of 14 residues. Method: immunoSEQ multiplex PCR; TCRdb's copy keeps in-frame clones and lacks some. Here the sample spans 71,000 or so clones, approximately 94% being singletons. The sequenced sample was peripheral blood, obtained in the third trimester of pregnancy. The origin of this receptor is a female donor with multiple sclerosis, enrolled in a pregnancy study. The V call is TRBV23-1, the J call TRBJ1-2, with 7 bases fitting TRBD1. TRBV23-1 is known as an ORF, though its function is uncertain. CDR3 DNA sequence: TGCGCCTCCTCGCGACAGGGATGGGACTATGGCTACACCTTC. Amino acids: CASSRQGWDYGYTF.